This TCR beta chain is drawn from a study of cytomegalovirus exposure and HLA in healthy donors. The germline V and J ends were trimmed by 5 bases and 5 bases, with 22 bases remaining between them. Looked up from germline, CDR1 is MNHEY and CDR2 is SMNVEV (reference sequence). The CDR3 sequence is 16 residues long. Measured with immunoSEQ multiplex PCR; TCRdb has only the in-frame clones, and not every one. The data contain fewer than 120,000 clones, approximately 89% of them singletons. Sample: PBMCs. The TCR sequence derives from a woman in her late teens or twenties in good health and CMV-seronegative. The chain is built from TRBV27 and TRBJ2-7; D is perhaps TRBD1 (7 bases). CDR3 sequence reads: CASSDKQGRRGDEQYF. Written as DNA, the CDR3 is TGTGCCAGCAGTGACAAACAGGGGAGGCGAGGGGACGAGCAGTACTTC.